This entry lists 13 T cell receptor beta chains sequenced from one sample in a study of OX40 agonist ivuxolimab in advanced cancers. The table came from immunoSEQ multiplex PCR; TCRdb's copy has only in-frame clones and leaves some out. The sample lists roughly 27,000 clones, 85% occurring once. This specimen was CD4+ or CD8+ T cells sorted from blood, taken in a trial of the OX40 agonist ivuxolimab. These receptors were obtained from an adult with an advanced solid tumor such as melanoma, head and neck, liver or kidney cancer.

This clone was found once. The chain joins TRBV9 to TRBJ2-3; 9 nucleotides match TRBD1. The J segment lost 6 bases and the V segment lost 7 bases, leaving 15 bases of the junction unmatched. The length of the CDR3 is 16 residues. Per germline, CDR1 SGDLS and CDR2 YYNGEE. The DNA of the CDR3 is TGTGCCAGCCAACCCCCATTCGCGGGGACAGGGGATACGCAGTATTTT. This codes for CASQPPFAGTGDTQYF.

The CDR3 sequence is CASSTKRIRGRVYGYTF. The CDR3 DNA reads TGTGCCAGCAGTACGAAAAGGATCAGGGGGCGAGTGTATGGCTACACCTTC. The chain employs TRBV27 and TRBJ1-2; TRBD1 matches at 8 bases. J gave up 5 bases and V 5 bases, and 16 bases lay outside the gene matches. CDR1 is MNHEY and CDR2 is SMNVEV in the germline V gene (reference sequence). The CDR3 is made up of 17 amino acids.

The rearrangement joins TRBV5-1 to TRBJ2-1; D tentatively reads TRBD1 or TRBD2 (5 bases each). Germline assignment: CDR1 SGHRS and CDR2 YFSETQ. The CDR3 has 16 residues. Trimming pared 4 bases from V and 7 bases from J, leaving 21 bases between. In DNA form, the CDR3 reads TGCGCCAGCAGCCCTGGCCCCCCTCAGGGACGGAATGAGCAGTTCTTC. Amino acids: CASSPGPPQGRNEQFF.

V is TRBV5-1 and J is TRBJ1-1, with 8 bases fitting TRBD1. From germline, CDR1 is SGHRS and CDR2 YFSETQ. This CDR3 is 15 amino acids long. The J segment lost 1 base and the V segment lost 4 bases, leaving 6 bases of the junction unmatched. The CDR3 loop is CASSPRTGWNTEAFF. The DNA for the CDR3 is TGCGCCAGCAGCCCCCGGACAGGGTGGAACACTGAAGCTTTCTTT.

This clone is a singleton in its sample. V and J are TRBV7-9 and TRBJ1-4, with D hard to call. Looked up from germline, CDR1 is SEHNR and CDR2 is FQNEAQ (reference sequence). This CDR3 spans 15 amino acids. The V end lost 2 bases, the J end lost 0 bases, and 7 bases lay between the germline ends. The CDR3 spells CASSLPAATNEKLFF. The CDR3 DNA follows: TGTGCCAGCAGCTTACCCGCCGCAACTAATGAAAAACTGTTTTTT.

The rearrangement joins TRBV4-2 to TRBJ2-7; a weak D match, TRBD2 (7 bases). This CDR3 comprises 14 residues. Germline V gene data show CDR1 as LGHNA and CDR2 as YNFKEQ. The V end lost 4 bases, the J end lost 4 bases, and 14 bases lay between the germline ends. The CDR3 sequence: CASSPTRGAYEQYF. The CDR3 bases are TGTGCCAGCAGCCCGACCCGGGGGGCGTACGAGCAGTACTTC.

The chain combines TRBV25-1 with TRBJ1-2; D not certain. The CDR3 runs to 12 residues. Germline assignment: CDR1 MGHDK and CDR2 SYGVNS. Between the trimmed V and J ends, which lost 0 bases and 1 base, there was a span of 0 bases. Here the CDR3 reads CASSEYNYGYTF. The DNA for the CDR3 is TGTGCCAGCAGTGAATATAACTATGGCTACACCTTC.

The gene calls are TRBV7-9 and TRBJ2-5, with D perhaps TRBD2 (7 bases). The germline CDR1 and CDR2 sequences are SEHNR and FQNEAQ (reference sequence). This CDR3 has 18 residues. The V gene lost 1 base and the J gene lost 2 bases, with 20 bases spanning the gap. CDR3 amino acids: CASSLEAARRGRQETQYF. CDR3 in DNA: TGTGCCAGCAGCTTAGAAGCTGCGCGGCGGGGGCGACAAGAGACCCAGTACTTC.

The chain uses TRBV2 and TRBJ2-7; 7 nucleotides agree with TRBD1. Unmatched junction bases numbered 4, after V lost 8 bases and J lost 3 bases. The CDR3 is 12 residues long. Germline V gene data show CDR1 as SNHLY and CDR2 as FYNNEI. In nucleotides, the CDR3 is TGTGCCAGCGGACAGGTCAACTACGAGCAGTACTTC. Its translation is CASGQVNYEQYF.

The chain combines TRBV9 with TRBJ2-1, with TRBD2 identical over 7 bases. CDR3 length: 15 amino acids. The ends lost 0 bases at V and 0 bases at J; junction bases unmatched: 0. Germline-derived CDR1 and CDR2 are SGDLS and YYNGEE. CDR3 DNA sequence: TGTGCCAGCAGCGTAGGCGGGGGCTCCTACAATGAGCAGTTCTTC. Translated: CASSVGGGSYNEQFF.

The gene calls are TRBV11-3 and TRBJ1-1, with a tentative D call TRBD1 (6 bases). There are 13 residues in the CDR3. V was trimmed by 3 bases and J by 8 bases, leaving 13 bases between them. Per germline, CDR1 SGHNT and CDR2 YENEEA. The CDR3 DNA follows: TGTGCCAGCAGCTTTGGTCGGACAGAAGAAGCTTTCTTT. This gives the protein CASSFGRTEEAFF. The complete variable domain, with remaining parts taken from reference TRBV11-3 and TRBJ1-1, reads EAGVVQSPRYKIIEKKQPVAFWCNPISGHNTLYWYLQNLGQGPELLIRYENEEAVDDSQLPKDRFSAERLKGVDSTLKIQPAELGDSAVYLCASSFGRTEEAFFGQGTRLTVV.

J is TRBJ1-2 and V is TRBV27; D is possibly TRBD1 (5 bases). The CDR3 totals 16 residues. CDR1 is MNHEY, CDR2 SMNVEV, per germline (reference sequence). V lost 2 bases, J lost 0 bases, and 13 bases lay in between. Written as DNA, the CDR3 is TGTGCCAGCAGTTTACTGGCAGGGCTAGCTAACTATGGCTACACCTTC. Amino acid sequence: CASSLLAGLANYGYTF.

The V and J genes are TRBV2 and TRBJ1-3; 10 positions match TRBD1. CDR1 is SNHLY and CDR2 is FYNNEI in the germline V gene. The CDR3 totals 16 residues. J gave up 0 bases and V 6 bases, and 5 bases lay outside the gene matches. The DNA for the CDR3 is TGTGCCAGCAGGAAGACAGGGGGCTACTCTGGAAACACCATATATTTT. Protein product: CASRKTGGYSGNTIYF. Looking up the rest from reference TRBV2 and TRBJ1-3 gives the full variable domain: EPEVTQTPSHQVTQMGQEVILRCVPISNHLYFYWYRQILGQKVEFLVSFYNNEISEKSEIFDDQFSVERPDGSNFTLKIRSTKLEDSAMYFCASRKTGGYSGNTIYFGEGSWLTVV.